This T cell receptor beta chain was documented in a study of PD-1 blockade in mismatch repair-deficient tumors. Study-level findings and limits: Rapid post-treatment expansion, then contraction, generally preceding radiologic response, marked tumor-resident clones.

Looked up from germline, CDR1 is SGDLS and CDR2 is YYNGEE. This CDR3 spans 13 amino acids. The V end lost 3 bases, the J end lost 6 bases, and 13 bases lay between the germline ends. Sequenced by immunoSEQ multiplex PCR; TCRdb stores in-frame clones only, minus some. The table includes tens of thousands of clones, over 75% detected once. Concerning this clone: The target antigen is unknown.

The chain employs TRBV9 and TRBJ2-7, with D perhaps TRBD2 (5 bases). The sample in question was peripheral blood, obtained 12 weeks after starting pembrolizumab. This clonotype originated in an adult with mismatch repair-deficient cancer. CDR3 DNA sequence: TGTGCCAGCAGCGGAGGGCTAGAATTCGAGCAGTACTTC. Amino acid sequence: CASSGGLEFEQYF.